The 8 T cell receptor beta chains below were found in one sample sequenced in a study of shared clonotypes between healthy human individuals. Positively selected for CCR7, the CD45RO-negative cells used as naive CD8 cells excluded terminally differentiated effector memory CD45RA+ cells. Using immunoSEQ multiplex PCR, the repertoire was profiled, and TCRdb retains in-frame clones only, with some absent. The top ten hold 24% of the sample, which has 750,000 to 1,000,000 clones, approximately 92% seen once. Sequenced input: naive CD8+ T cells sorted from blood. The source of these receptors is a man aged 25-45 years in good health.

This chain links TRBV20-1 with TRBJ2-7; D not certain. V lost 6 bases and J 4 bases, leaving 10 bases between the germline ends. The CDR3 is 11 amino acids. The germline V gene encodes CDR1 DFQATT and CDR2 SNEGSKA (reference sequence). CDR3 sequence (DNA): TGCAGTGCCGTAGATGAATACGAGCAGTACTTC. It encodes CSAVDEYEQYF.

The gene calls are TRBV29-1 and TRBJ2-3; 7 bases are a match to TRBD2. The V gene's germline CDR1 is SQVTM and CDR2 ANQGSEA. After removal of 7 bases from V and 3 bases from J, the junction contained 1 base not matched to a gene. The CDR3 is 11 amino acids. CDR3 residues: CSAGGTDTQYF. The CDR3 DNA reads as TGCAGCGCCGGGGGGACAGATACGCAGTATTTT.

CDR3 nucleotides: TGTGCCAGCAGCATCAGCGGGAGGCACCAAGAGACCCAGTACTTC. This encodes CASSISGRHQETQYF. The chain has TRBV7-7 and TRBJ2-5; 9 bases fit TRBD2. In germline, CDR1 is SSHAT, CDR2 FNYEAQ (reference sequence). This CDR3 spans 15 amino acids. V lost 5 bases and J lost 0; bases outside the gene matches: 4. The full variable domain, in which reference TRBV7-7 and TRBJ2-5 provide the parts outside the CDR3, is GAGVSQSPRYKVTKRGQDVTLRCDPISSHATLYWYQQALGQGPEFLTYFNYEAQPDKSGLPSDRFSAERPEGSISTLTIQRTEQRDSAMYRCASSISGRHQETQYFGPGTRLLVL.

This chain joins TRBV9 and TRBJ2-7, with D possibly being TRBD2 (6 bases). Germline CDR1 reads SGDLS; CDR2 reads YYNGEE. The germline V and J ends were trimmed by 3 bases and 3 bases, with 10 bases remaining between them. The CDR3 is 13 residues long. The CDR3 DNA is TGTGCCAGCAGCGCCGACGGGAGCTACGAGCAGTACTTC. Protein product: CASSADGSYEQYF. Variable domain in full (rest from reference TRBV9 and TRBJ2-7): DSGVTQTPKHLITATGQRVTLRCSPRSGDLSVYWYQQSLDQGLQFLIQYYNGEERAKGNILERFSAQQFPDLHSELNLSSLELGDSALYFCASSADGSYEQYFGPGTRLTVT.

The V gene is TRBV4-1, the J gene TRBJ2-7; the D gene is possibly TRBD2 (7 bases). Germline lookup yields CDR1 MGHRA and CDR2 YSYEKL. Trimming took 1 base from V and 0 from J, leaving 16 bases between them. There are 17 residues in the CDR3. The CDR3 bases are TGCGCCAGCAGCCAAGTTGGGGGGGGGCTCAGCTCCTACGAGCAGTACTTC. Its protein product is CASSQVGGGLSSYEQYF.

This chain uses TRBV4-1 with TRBJ2-3; 9 bases are shared with TRBD2. The germline V gene has CDR1 MGHRA and CDR2 YSYEKL. This CDR3 spans 15 amino acids. Trimming took 5 bases from V and 1 from J; bases not matched to a gene: 4. This CDR3 reads CASSVERGGTDTQYF. DNA for the CDR3: TGCGCCAGCAGCGTGGAGCGGGGGGGCACAGATACGCAGTATTTT.

The chain recombines TRBV7-9 with TRBJ2-3; 7 bases align to TRBD2. CDR1 is SEHNR and CDR2 is FQNEAQ in the germline V gene (reference sequence). The CDR3 sequence is 13 residues long. The junction had 4 bases not matched to a gene; V was cut back by 4 bases and J by 6 bases. The CDR3 DNA reads TGTGCCAGCAGCTCTAGCGGTTTCGATACGCAGTATTTT. Translation: CASSSSGFDTQYF.

This chain joins TRBV7-2 and TRBJ2-7; D is perhaps TRBD1 (5 bases). The CDR3 spans 17 residues. Germline CDR1 SGHTA, CDR2 FQGNSA. V was clipped by 1 base and J by 7 bases, with 23 bases between them. CDR3 protein: CASSLDLVVRGAEEQYF. In DNA form, the CDR3 reads TGTGCCAGCAGCTTAGATCTTGTAGTAAGGGGTGCTGAGGAGCAGTACTTC.